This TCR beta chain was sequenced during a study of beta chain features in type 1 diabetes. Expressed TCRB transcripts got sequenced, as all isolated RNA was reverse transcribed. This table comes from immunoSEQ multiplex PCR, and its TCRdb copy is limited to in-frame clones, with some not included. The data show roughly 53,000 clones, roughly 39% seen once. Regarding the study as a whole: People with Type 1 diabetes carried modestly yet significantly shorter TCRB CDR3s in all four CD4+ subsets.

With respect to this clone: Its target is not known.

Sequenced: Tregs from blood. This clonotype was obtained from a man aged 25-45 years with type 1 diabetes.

CDR3 coding DNA: TGCAGCGATAGTGGCACGACAGGGCGGCACGAGCAGTACTTC. Protein: CSDSGTTGRHEQYF. The genes are TRBV29-1 and TRBJ2-7; 7 positions match TRBD1. The V gene's germline CDR1 is SQVTM and CDR2 ANQGSEA. Trimming took 7 bases from V and 5 from J; bases not matched to a gene: 14. The length of the CDR3 is 14 residues.